The sequence of this T cell receptor beta chain was determined in a study of response to subunit inactivated influenza vaccine (dated by TCRdb to the late 2010s). With respect to the entire study: Deep quantitative T cell receptor repertoire profiling was used in the study to track responses to a trivalent subunit inactivated influenza vaccine. The paper as a whole reports these results and caveats: According to the authors, only a limited number of new T cells may be recruited by each seasonal influenza vaccination.

According to the germline V gene (reference sequence), CDR1 reads DFQATT and CDR2 reads SNEGSKA. Taken from cysteine to phenylalanine, the CDR3 has 14 residues. Just the 42-base CDR3 DNA is kept, in frame starting at base 1. V lost 6 bases and J lost 2 bases; the stretch between them is 16 bases long. In regard to this clonotype: No cognate antigen has been identified for it. Base qualities were left out, and no much larger clone turns up one base away.

The time point tag for this specimen amounts to: approximately 47 days after influenza vaccine administration. Library preparation employed RT-PCR. The sequencer listed for this sample is Illumina HiSeq 2500. TCRdb handled the public reads itself, with Q25 trimming in fastp and clone calling in MiXCR, and kept productive beta chains. For every CDR3 protein sequence, its rows merge into one entry that carries the most common genes and DNA. The sample table lists 150,000 to 200,000 distinct CDR3 sequences, roughly 11% of them with a count of one. 9.5% to 15% of the sample is taken by the ten largest. The source is a man aged 50 or older who received an inactivated influenza vaccine. Donor details come from another sample of the same person, matched by shared clones. The sequenced sample was non-naive T cells sorted from PBMCs, obtained about 6 weeks after vaccination. The intended sense of this specimen's cell subset or site label: memory T cell fraction. The chain links TRBV20-1 with TRBJ2-5, with the D gene tentatively TRBD1 or TRBD2, based on 5 matching bases in each. The CDR3 protein: CSADIGAGQETQYF. The DNA sequence is given as TGCAGTGCAGATATCGGGGCCGGGCAAGAGACCCAGTACTTC.